What follows are 20 T cell receptor beta chains derived from one specimen sequenced in a study of blood T cell repertoires in COVID-19. Only in-frame clones appear in the TCRdb table, and some are missing; sequencing was by immunoSEQ multiplex PCR. Here the sample spans some 230,000 clones, about 85% being singletons. The sequencing sample was made of peripheral blood. The receptors shown here come from a middle-aged man with acute or convalescent COVID-19.

CDR3 residues: CASSSQEKLFF. CDR3 bases: TGTGCCAGCAGTTCACAGGAAAAACTGTTTTTT. The rearrangement uses TRBV2 and TRBJ1-4; D is ambiguous. The V and J ends lost 5 bases and 8 bases respectively, with 6 bases between them. The CDR3 length is 11 residues. Germline-derived CDR1 and CDR2 are SNHLY and FYNNEI.

This sequence joins TRBV10-3 and TRBJ2-7; the match to TRBD1 covers 7 bases. CDR3 size: 13 residues. Germline V gives CDR1 ENHRY, CDR2 SYGVKD. V trimming: 0 bases; J trimming: 5 bases; junction bases outside the gene matches: 1. DNA of the CDR3: TGTGCCATCAGTGAGTCCAGGGGGAACGAGCAGTACTTC. Residues: CAISESRGNEQYF.

The chain recombines TRBV27 with TRBJ1-1; 8 nucleotides line up with TRBD1. The CDR3 contains 14 residues. V lost 4 bases to trimming and J lost 1 base; unmatched junction nucleotides: 2. Germline V gives CDR1 MNHEY, CDR2 SMNVEV (reference sequence). The CDR3 coding sequence is TGTGCCAGCAGTTGGACAGGGTCGAACACTGAAGCTTTCTTT. It specifies CASSWTGSNTEAFF.

This clone occurred a few times. V is TRBV6-2 or TRBV6-3 and J is TRBJ2-7; D might be TRBD1 (6 bases). The V end was cut by 5 bases, the J end by 0 bases, with 14 bases between. Looked up from germline, CDR1 is MNHEY and CDR2 is SVGEGT. There are 15 residues in the CDR3. CDR3 sequence reads: CASSPYRVSSYEQYF. CDR3 DNA: TGTGCCAGCAGTCCCTACAGGGTCAGCTCCTACGAGCAGTACTTC.

The chain recombines TRBV5-4 with TRBJ2-5, with TRBD1 identical over 11 bases. The CDR3 has 14 amino acids. The J segment lost 5 bases and the V segment lost 6 bases, leaving 6 bases of the junction unmatched. Germline V CDR1 and CDR2: SGHNT, YYREEE (reference sequence). CDR3 bases: TGTGCCAGCACCCGGGACAGGGGGGATGAGACCCAGTACTTC. It codes for CASTRDRGDETQYF.

The chain is built from TRBV7-2 and TRBJ1-6; 8 bases are a match to TRBD1. This CDR3 is 14 amino acids long. The V and J ends lost 5 bases and 10 bases, in that order; junction bases with no gene match: 7. The germline CDR1 and CDR2 sequences are SGHTA and FQGNSA. The chain's CDR3 is CASSRQGIDSPLHF. CDR3 nucleotide sequence: TGTGCCAGCAGCAGACAGGGGATAGACTCACCCCTCCACTTT.

This clone was detected once. The chain employs TRBV5-6 and TRBJ2-5, with 9 nucleotides matching TRBD1. There are 16 residues in the CDR3. Germline values: CDR1 SGHDT, CDR2 YYEEEE. Trimming removed 4 bases from V and 1 base from J; junction bases left unmatched: 8. Here the CDR3 reads CASSKPGTGIQETQYF. CDR3 sequence (DNA): TGTGCCAGCAGCAAACCCGGGACAGGGATCCAAGAGACCCAGTACTTC.

The chain couples TRBV11-2 to TRBJ1-4; D is possibly TRBD1 (6 bases). The V gene's germline CDR1 is SGHAT and CDR2 FQNNGV. The germline V and J ends were trimmed by 2 bases and 0 bases, with 10 bases remaining between them. This CDR3 region has 16 residues. The CDR3 nucleotides are TGTGCCAGCAGCTTACTTCAGGGGTCAACTAATGAAAAACTGTTTTTT. Translated, it gives CASSLLQGSTNEKLFF.

This chain connects TRBV6-6 to TRBJ1-5, with a weak D call TRBD1 (6 bases). The CDR3 runs 12 residues. V dropped 11 bases and J dropped 7 bases, with 15 bases sitting between them. Germline V CDR1 and CDR2: MNHNY, SVGAGI (reference sequence). In DNA form, the CDR3 reads TGTGCCGCAGGGAGGGACATCCAGCCCCAGCATTTT. Its protein product is CAAGRDIQPQHF.

The chain is built from TRBV6-4 and TRBJ2-3; tentative D call: TRBD1 (6 bases). Germline loops: CDR1 MRHNA, CDR2 SNTAGT. This CDR3 contains 15 residues. Trimming pared 3 bases from V and 3 bases from J, leaving 13 bases between. CDR3 loop: CASSELARGTDTQYF. CDR3 DNA: TGTGCCAGCAGTGAGTTGGCCAGGGGAACAGATACGCAGTATTTT.

V gene TRBV27 combines with J gene TRBJ2-2, with D possibly TRBD2 on 5 matching bases. The CDR3 is made up of 13 amino acids. Germline V CDR1 and CDR2: MNHEY, SMNVEV (reference sequence). V lost 3 bases to trimming and J lost 7 bases, with 9 bases between them. CDR3 residues: CASSLMGSGELFF. CDR3 DNA: TGTGCCAGCAGTTTGATGGGGAGCGGGGAGCTGTTTTTT.

The chain carries TRBV19 and TRBJ1-5; tentative D call: TRBD1 (6 bases). The CDR3 covers 14 residues. V was pared by 8 bases and J by 11 bases, with 22 bases between. CDR1 is LNHDA, CDR2 SQIVND, per germline (reference sequence). The CDR3, as DNA: TGTGCCAGTCGAGAGACAGGTACCGGAGGAGCCCAGCATTTT. Its protein is CASRETGTGGAQHF. The whole variable domain, filled in from reference TRBV19 and TRBJ1-5, reads DGGITQSPKYLFRKEGQNVTLSCEQNLNHDAMYWYRQDPGQGLRLIYYSQIVNDFQKGDIAEGYSVSREKKESFPLTVTSAQKNPTAFYLCASRETGTGGAQHFGDGTRLSIL.

V gene TRBV7-9 combines with J gene TRBJ1-1; the D is unclear. Germline assignment: CDR1 SEHNR and CDR2 FQNEAQ (reference sequence). V shed 5 bases and J shed 1 base, with 11 bases lying between them. The CDR3 is 14 amino acids. The CDR3 loop is CASSGGSQNTEAFF. CDR3 nucleotide sequence: TGTGCCAGCAGCGGTGGCAGTCAGAACACTGAAGCTTTCTTT.

The chain has TRBV18 and TRBJ1-3; tentatively, D is TRBD1 (5 bases). This CDR3 is 15 amino acids long. From germline, CDR1 is KGHSH and CDR2 LQKENI. Trimming left V 5 bases short and J 0 bases short, with 11 bases between. CDR3 sequence reads: CASSTGHSSGNTIYF. The DNA for the CDR3 is TGTGCCAGCTCAACCGGACACAGCTCTGGAAACACCATATATTTT.

This chain connects TRBV5-4 to TRBJ1-1; 11 positions match TRBD1. Germline V gives CDR1 SGHNT, CDR2 YYREEE (reference sequence). The CDR3 spans 17 residues. Losses at the gene ends were 0 bases for V and 3 bases for J; bases not matched to a gene: 7. The CDR3 sequence: CASSLGGTGGAYTEAFF. CDR3 DNA: TGTGCCAGCAGCTTGGGCGGGACAGGGGGGGCCTACACTGAAGCTTTCTTT.

This chain uses TRBV12-3 or TRBV12-4 with TRBJ2-6, with D unresolved. The CDR3 consists of 13 residues. CDR3 amino acids: CASRPSGANVLTF. Here the CDR3 DNA reads TGTGCATCTAGACCATCTGGGGCCAACGTCCTGACTTTC.

The chain couples TRBV7-9 to TRBJ2-5; TRBD1 agrees at 7 bases. J lost 3 bases, V lost 2 bases, and 12 bases had no gene match. The CDR3 totals 17 residues. CDR1 is SEHNR and CDR2 is FQNEAQ in the germline V gene (reference sequence). This CDR3 is CASSLRVGPGQKETQYF. Here the CDR3 DNA reads TGTGCCAGCAGCTTACGGGTGGGACCGGGACAGAAAGAGACCCAGTACTTC.

The CDR3 coding sequence is TGTGCCAGCAGCTTAGTTCTCGGTACCCAGTACTTC. Translation: CASSLVLGTQYF. The chain recombines TRBV7-2 with TRBJ2-5; D gene unclear. CDR1 is SGHTA, CDR2 FQGNSA, per germline. With 1 base removed from V and 8 bases from J, the gap between germline ends came to 8 bases. The CDR3 spans 12 residues.

The chain uses TRBV28 and TRBJ2-7; D possibly corresponds to TRBD1 (5 bases). V was pared by 8 bases and J by 2 bases, with 13 bases between. The CDR3 spans 13 residues. The germline V gene encodes CDR1 MDHEN and CDR2 SYDVKM. In DNA form, the CDR3 reads TGTGCCAGCGGGTTCACAGGCCCCTACGAGCAGTACTTC. Translated, it gives CASGFTGPYEQYF.

J is TRBJ1-1 and V is TRBV30; D unresolved. The CDR3 is 14 amino acids. V was trimmed by 3 bases and J by 1 base, leaving 12 bases between them. Germline V CDR1 and CDR2: GTSNPN, SVGIG (reference sequence). CDR3 protein: CAWRGGGKNTEAFF. The CDR3 nucleotides read TGTGCCTGGAGGGGCGGAGGGAAGAACACTGAAGCTTTCTTT.